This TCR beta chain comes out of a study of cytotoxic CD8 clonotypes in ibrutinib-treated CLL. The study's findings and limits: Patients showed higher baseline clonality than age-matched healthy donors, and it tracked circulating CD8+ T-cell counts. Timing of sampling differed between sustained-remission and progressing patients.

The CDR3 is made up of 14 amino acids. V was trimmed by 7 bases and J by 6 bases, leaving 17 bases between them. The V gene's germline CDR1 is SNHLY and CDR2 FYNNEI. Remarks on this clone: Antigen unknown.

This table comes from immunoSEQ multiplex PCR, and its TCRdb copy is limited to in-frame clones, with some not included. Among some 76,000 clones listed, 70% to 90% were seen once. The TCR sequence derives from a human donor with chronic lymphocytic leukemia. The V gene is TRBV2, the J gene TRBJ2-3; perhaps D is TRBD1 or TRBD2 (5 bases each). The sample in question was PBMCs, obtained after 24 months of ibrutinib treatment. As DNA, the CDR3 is TGTGCCAGCAAGCAAGGGACCCACGGGGATACGCAGTATTTT. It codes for CASKQGTHGDTQYF.